This T cell receptor (delta chain) was obtained from a study of Vδ1+ human thymocytes. Overall study results and limits: Bulk data may be misread because of unexpected Vdelta2 sequences. Roughly 22% of thymic delta-chain sequences were Vdelta2, with few Vdelta3, unlike blood Vdelta1+ controls. Highly polyclonal TRG and TRD repertoires with Gaussian CDR3 length distributions appeared in thymus.

V was pared by 0 bases and J by 2 bases, with 28 bases of the junction left unmatched. The CDR3 consists of 25 residues. The germline V gene encodes CDR1 TSWWSYY and CDR2 QGS. Comments on this clone: Its matching antigen is unknown. Other DNA variants within this sample encode the same CDR3.

The template was reverse-transcribed extracted RNA. Pooled V-gene forward primers with one constant-region reverse primer generated the CDR3 amplicons by multiplex PCR. With CATT, TCRdb re-called clones from the multiplex PCR reads. The data contain tens of thousands of delta-chain clones, 29% of them singletons. After alphabeta T cell depletion, CD3+ Vdelta1+ Vdelta2- thymocytes were sorted. Vdelta1+ thymocyte sorts reached between about 97% and 99.6% purity. This chain links TRDV1 with TRDJ1, with 12 nucleotides matching TRDD3. This receptor was obtained from a boy less than two years old who had congenital heart surgery. The specimen was Vdelta1+ gamma-delta thymocytes from the thymus. Documented subset: FACS-sorted CD3+ TCRalphabeta- TCRVdelta1+ TCRVdelta2- thymocytes. The CDR3 reads CALGELGPLPLQTLGDTGYTDKLIF. The CDR3 coding sequence is TGTGCTCTTGGGGAACTAGGGCCCTTACCACTACAAACCCTGGGGGATACGGGGTATACCGATAAACTCATCTTT.